A single sample gave rise to the 5 T cell receptor beta chains below, sequenced in a study of T-cell reconstitution after alpha-beta-depleted transplantation in children. A library of TCRbeta sequences, prepared with unique molecular identifiers, was generated. TCRdb used MiXCR to reprocess the PCR reads, holding one entry per CDR3 protein. The sample yields approximately 650,000 distinct CDR3 sequences, around 13% seen once. The specimen was PBMCs, collected before TCRalphabeta/CD19-depleted stem cell transplant. These receptors were obtained from a girl aged 2 to 9 with congenital amegakaryocytic thrombocytopenia, due to receive a stem cell transplant.

The chain uses TRBV28 and TRBJ2-2, with D tentatively TRBD2 (5 bases). The CDR3 has 17 amino acids. V lost 3 bases and J 7 bases, leaving 21 bases between the germline ends. Germline lookup yields CDR1 MDHEN and CDR2 SYDVKM. DNA of the CDR3: TGTGCCAGCAGTTTTTACGGGGAAGGCTTTGACATCGGGGAGCTGTTTTTT. Its protein product is CASSFYGEGFDIGELFF.

V is TRBV20-1 and J is TRBJ2-7, with TRBD2 matching over 10 bases. The junction had 6 bases not matched to a gene; V was cut back by 6 bases and J by 4 bases. This CDR3 has 13 residues. CDR1 DFQATT and CDR2 SNEGSKA come from the germline V gene (reference sequence). CDR3 nucleotide sequence: TGCAGTGCCCATAGAGCGGGGGGGTACGAGCAGTACTTC. It yields the protein CSAHRAGGYEQYF.

There are many counts of this clonotype. V and J are TRBV28 and TRBJ2-2; the D is unclear. Looked up from germline, CDR1 is MDHEN and CDR2 is SYDVKM. Trimming took 6 bases from V and 7 from J, leaving 18 bases between them. This CDR3 has 15 amino acids. CDR3 amino acids: CASSLPPTTYGELFF. The CDR3 coding sequence is TGTGCCAGCAGCCTTCCCCCGACAACATACGGGGAGCTGTTTTTT.

The table lists this clonotype with many counts. V usage is TRBV5-1 and J usage is TRBJ2-5, with 12 bases aligning to TRBD2. V lost 4 bases, J lost 1 base, and 5 bases stayed unmatched. The germline V gene encodes CDR1 SGHRS and CDR2 YFSETQ. The CDR3 is made up of 16 amino acids. DNA for the CDR3: TGCGCCAGCAGCCAGGGACTAGCGGGTTCCCAAGAGACCCAGTACTTC. Protein sequence: CASSQGLAGSQETQYF.

This clonotype was picked up a small number of times. J is TRBJ2-4 and V is TRBV6-5, with D perhaps matching TRBD2 (6 bases). Trimming stripped 0 bases from V and 8 bases from J, with 20 bases between. This CDR3 comprises 17 residues. In germline, CDR1 is MNHEY, CDR2 SVGAGI. The CDR3 sequence: CASSYSRGRGVADIQYF. The CDR3 DNA reads TGTGCCAGCAGTTACTCGCGGGGTCGTGGGGTGGCGGACATTCAGTACTTC.